Following are 27 T cell receptor beta chains from one sample sequenced in a study of post-analysis software for immune sequencing data. Findings and caveats of the study: The study found TRBV5-6, TRBV5-1 and TRBV20-1 among about five TRBV segments more frequent in patients than controls.

The TCR beta cDNA libraries carried unique molecular identifiers. TCRdb called the PCR reads again in MiXCR, with one record for every CDR3 protein. The sample contains approximately 360,000 distinct CDR3 sequences, 30% to 45% of which appear only once. These TCRs are of unknown antigen specificity. The sequenced sample was blood. These receptors all stem from a girl between 5 and 17 years old with multiple sclerosis.

This sequence joins TRBV3-1 and TRBJ1-2, with TRBD1 identical over 7 bases. Germline V gene sequence: CDR1 LGHDT, CDR2 YNNKEL (reference sequence). This CDR3 spans 17 amino acids. V gave up 5 bases and J gave up 0 bases; unmatched junction bases: 12. The CDR3 loop is CASSDRTGHTTNYGYTF. For the CDR3, the DNA is TGTGCCAGCAGCGACCGGACAGGTCATACCACTAACTATGGCTACACCTTC.

The chain couples TRBV6-5 to TRBJ2-3; possibly TRBD1 for D (6 bases). Germline CDR1 reads MNHEY; CDR2 reads SVGAGI. Trimming shortened V by 6 bases and J by 0 bases, and 10 bases separated the two germline ends. The CDR3 extends over 14 amino acids. CDR3 sequence: CASRRDTSTDTQYF. CDR3 coding DNA: TGTGCCAGCAGAAGGGACACCAGCACAGATACGCAGTATTTT.

Only one count was recorded for this clonotype. The chain recombines TRBV12-3 or TRBV12-4 with TRBJ2-1; D unclear. Trimming cost V 4 bases and J 9 bases, with 19 bases left between them. CDR3 size: 15 residues. The CDR3 protein is CASSSSILGSSEQFF. In DNA, the CDR3 is TGTGCCAGCAGTTCCTCCATCCTAGGGTCGAGTGAGCAGTTCTTC.

The table lists this clonotype with many counts. DNA for the CDR3: TGTGCCAGCAGCTTAGCGGGGGGGAGCTCCTACGAGCAGTACTTC. This gives the protein CASSLAGGSSYEQYF. This rearrangement joins TRBV7-2 to TRBJ2-7; 7 bases map to TRBD2. CDR1 is SGHTA and CDR2 is FQGNSA in the germline V gene. V shed 0 bases, J shed 0 bases, and the junction held 2 bases outside the gene matches. The CDR3 runs to 15 residues. Supplemented by reference TRBV7-2 and TRBJ2-7, the full variable domain reads GAGVSQSPSNKVTEKGKDVELRCDPISGHTALYWYRQSLGQGLEFLIYFQGNSAPDKSGLPSDRFSAERTGGSVSTLTIQRTQQEDSAVYLCASSLAGGSSYEQYFGPGTRLTVT.

CDR3 sequence: CASSSFSRAGAEAFF. The CDR3 DNA sequence: TGTGCCAGTAGTTCATTCAGCCGGGCCGGCGCTGAAGCTTTCTTT. V is TRBV19 and J is TRBJ1-1; D is ambiguous. V was trimmed by 5 bases and J by 6 bases, leaving 19 bases between them. Per the germline V gene, CDR1 is LNHDA and CDR2 is SQIVND (reference sequence). The CDR3 runs 15 residues.

The rearrangement joins TRBV5-1 to TRBJ1-6; TRBD1 is a possible D gene (6 bases). Germline assignment: CDR1 SGHRS and CDR2 YFSETQ. The CDR3 totals 14 residues. V gave up 6 bases and J gave up 7 bases, with 14 bases separating them. CDR3 loop: CASNLQGRNSPLHF. CDR3 DNA: TGCGCCAGCAACCTCCAGGGGCGGAATTCACCCCTCCACTTT.

The chain couples TRBV7-6 to TRBJ1-6; perhaps TRBD1 as D (6 bases). Germline CDR1 is SGHVS and CDR2 is FNYEAQ. This CDR3 contains 14 residues. V was trimmed by 5 bases and J by 8 bases, leaving 13 bases between them. Written as DNA, the CDR3 is TGTGCCAGCAGCCAAACAGGGCTTGATTCACCCCTCCACTTT. It yields the protein CASSQTGLDSPLHF.

This chain links TRBV11-1 with TRBJ2-7; TRBD1 matches at 8 bases. The last part of the DNA fits TRBJ2-5 better; the J call may be wrong. Germline V gives CDR1 SGHAT, CDR2 FQDESV (reference sequence). The CDR3 sequence is 16 residues long. This CDR3 reads CASSSGQGHEGETQYF. The CDR3 bases are TGTGCCAGCAGCTCAGGACAGGGCCATGAGGGAGAGACCCAGTACTTC.

The chain uses TRBV20-1 and TRBJ2-7, with 15 bases identical to TRBD2. With 6 bases clipped from V and 4 bases from J, the junction kept 10 bases outside the gene matches. The CDR3 loop spans 16 amino acids. Germline values: CDR1 DFQATT, CDR2 SNEGSKA (reference sequence). The CDR3: CSAPDRTSGGVYEQYF. Here the CDR3 DNA reads TGCAGTGCGCCGGATAGGACTAGCGGGGGGGTGTACGAGCAGTACTTC.

The chain combines TRBV7-2 with TRBJ2-1; D is undetermined. This CDR3 region has 14 residues. Germline CDR1 SGHTA, CDR2 FQGNSA. V was trimmed by 5 bases and J by 3 bases, leaving 11 bases between them. In nucleotides, the CDR3 is TGTGCCAGCAGCCCCGGAAAGGTCTACAATGAGCAGTTCTTC. The encoded protein is CASSPGKVYNEQFF.

This clonotype was found a few times. At one of its ends the junction is not consistent with the germline gene, which may arise from a read error. The chain joins TRBV7-2 to TRBJ1-2; no clear D. The CDR3 runs to 12 residues. The germline CDR1 and CDR2 sequences are SGHTA and FQGNSA. DNA for the CDR3: TGCGCCAGCAGCGAAAATCAAGGTGGCTACACCTTC. Translated: CASSENQGGYTF.

This clonotype was detected many times. The chain joins TRBV3-1 to TRBJ2-4, with D tentatively TRBD1 or TRBD2 (5 bases each). V was cut by 0 bases and J by 7 bases, with 13 bases left in between. The length of the CDR3 is 15 residues. The germline CDR1 and CDR2 sequences are LGHDT and YNNKEL (reference sequence). CDR3 coding DNA: TGTGCCAGCAGCCAAGACGGGGCGGGTTTGAACATTCAGTACTTC. Amino acid sequence: CASSQDGAGLNIQYF.

This chain uses TRBV6-5 with TRBJ1-5, with D unresolved. V was pared by 4 bases and J by 2 bases, with 12 bases between. The CDR3 sequence is 15 residues long. From germline, CDR1 is MNHEY and CDR2 SVGAGI. The CDR3 is CASSFRRGGNQPQHF. For the CDR3, the DNA is TGTGCCAGCAGTTTCCGTCGGGGAGGCAATCAGCCCCAGCATTTT.

This clonotype occurred a few times. Germline is not matched at one junction end, which may reflect a read error. This chain links TRBV2 with TRBJ2-5; possible D gene TRBD1, 6 bases. Looked up from germline, CDR1 is SNHLY and CDR2 is FYNNEI. This CDR3 contains 16 residues. CDR3: CASSEAPDRDKETRYF. CDR3 sequence (DNA): TGTGCCAGCAGTGAAGCCCCGGACAGAGACAAAGAGACCCGGTACTTC.

The chain joins TRBV6-2 or TRBV6-3 to TRBJ2-7; D assignment may be TRBD1 or TRBD2 (6 bases each). Trimming pared 6 bases from V and 3 bases from J, leaving 15 bases between. This CDR3 is built from 14 residues. Germline lookup yields CDR1 MNHEY and CDR2 SVGEGT. CDR3 coding DNA: TGTGCCAGCAGCGACGGGGGCCCCAGCTACGAGCAGTACTTC. As protein: CASSDGGPSYEQYF.

This clonotype showed up just a few times. The rearrangement links TRBV10-3 to TRBJ2-1; 8 bases are a match to TRBD2. Germline V CDR1 and CDR2: ENHRY, SYGVKD. J lost 6 bases, V lost 6 bases, and 7 bases had no gene match. The CDR3 spans 14 residues. This CDR3 reads CAIRPSAGGNEQFF. In nucleotides, the CDR3 is TGTGCCATCAGACCTTCGGCGGGGGGCAATGAGCAGTTCTTC.

This clonotype was picked up many times. The chain uses TRBV7-9 and TRBJ1-2, with 7 bases identical to TRBD1. From germline, CDR1 is SEHNR and CDR2 FQNEAQ (reference sequence). J was trimmed by 2 bases and V by 6 bases; bases with no gene match: 6. The CDR3 is 14 amino acids. This CDR3 reads CASSLTTGNYGYTF. In DNA, the CDR3 is TGTGCCAGCAGTCTTACGACAGGGAACTATGGCTACACCTTC.

This clonotype has just a few counts. The chain couples TRBV5-6 to TRBJ1-2; D uncertain. The CDR3 spans 12 residues. Per germline, CDR1 SGHDT and CDR2 YYEEEE. V was cut by 4 bases and J by 5 bases, with 9 bases left in between. The DNA for the CDR3 is TGTGCCAGCAGCCAAACAGCGTATGGCTACACCTTC. It yields the protein CASSQTAYGYTF.

V and J are TRBV20-1 and TRBJ2-5; possibly TRBD2 for D (6 bases). There are 13 residues in the CDR3. The germline V and J ends were trimmed by 3 bases and 11 bases, with 19 bases remaining between them. Germline V lookup: CDR1 DFQATT, CDR2 SNEGSKA (reference sequence). CDR3 bases: TGCAGTGCTAGCGCGGGACCAGCTAGAGAGCAGTACTTC. Its translation is CSASAGPAREQYF.

Many counts were recorded for this clonotype. CDR3 coding DNA: TGCAGCGTAGCGGGGTTGGGAGATACGCAGTATTTT. Its translation: CSVAGLGDTQYF. This sequence joins TRBV29-1 and TRBJ2-3; 7 bases agree with TRBD2. CDR3 length: 12 amino acids. The V and J ends lost 6 bases and 5 bases, in that order; junction bases with no gene match: 5. Germline-derived CDR1 and CDR2 are SQVTM and ANQGSEA.

In its sample, this clonotype was seen a few times. The chain has TRBV7-6 and TRBJ2-3, with 15 bases that match TRBD2. The CDR3 consists of 19 residues. Germline CDR1 reads SGHVS; CDR2 reads FNYEAQ. With V trimmed by 5 bases and J by 0 bases, 9 bases remained unmatched. In DNA, the CDR3 is TGTGCCAGCAGCCAGGGACTAGCGGGGGGCCCAGGCAGCACAGATACGCAGTATTTT. Encoded protein: CASSQGLAGGPGSTDTQYF.

The rearrangement uses TRBV7-9 and TRBJ2-7; D uncertain. V lost 5 bases, J lost 5 bases, and 13 bases lay in between. The CDR3 runs to 13 residues. Germline assignment: CDR1 SEHNR and CDR2 FQNEAQ (reference sequence). DNA for the CDR3: TGTGCCAGCAGCCTCAGTTCGAACCACGAGCAGTACTTC. Its translation is CASSLSSNHEQYF.

The chain recombines TRBV3-1 with TRBJ2-7; D is possibly TRBD2 (5 bases). This CDR3 spans 15 amino acids. Trimming left V 3 bases short and J 5 bases short, with 17 bases between. The germline CDR1 and CDR2 sequences are LGHDT and YNNKEL (reference sequence). The CDR3, as DNA: TGTGCCAGCAGCCACCATCGGACTCCCGGGGACGAGCAGTACTTC. Translating gives CASSHHRTPGDEQYF.

Only a few counts were recorded for this clonotype. The rearrangement links TRBV11-2 to TRBJ2-1, with D possibly being TRBD1 (6 bases). V dropped 1 base and J dropped 2 bases, with 12 bases sitting between them. CDR1 SGHAT and CDR2 FQNNGV come from the germline V gene. This CDR3 spans 16 amino acids. CDR3: CASSLGAGATYNEQFF. As DNA, the CDR3 is TGTGCCAGCAGCTTAGGTGCAGGGGCCACCTACAATGAGCAGTTCTTC.

This clonotype was counted a few times. The chain recombines TRBV6-2 or TRBV6-3 with TRBJ1-2, with 7 bases matching TRBD1. Looked up from germline, CDR1 is MNHEY and CDR2 is SVGEGT. CDR3 length: 12 residues. The V and J ends lost 0 bases and 10 bases, in that order; junction bases with no gene match: 2. The CDR3 is CASSYSGQVYTF. DNA of the CDR3: TGTGCCAGCAGTTACTCTGGACAGGTCTACACCTTC.

V is TRBV7-2 and J is TRBJ1-6; 8 nucleotides align to TRBD1. The CDR3 extends over 14 amino acids. The germline V gene has CDR1 SGHTA and CDR2 FQGNSA. V was pared by 5 bases and J by 12 bases, with 9 bases of the junction left unmatched. The chain's CDR3 is CASSGGQGVGPLHF. The CDR3 DNA follows: TGTGCCAGCAGCGGCGGACAGGGCGTAGGACCCCTCCACTTT.

This clonotype has just a few counts. The genes are TRBV5-5 and TRBJ2-5; D remains unclear. The CDR3 length is 12 residues. The germline V and J ends were trimmed by 0 bases and 5 bases, with 5 bases remaining between them. The germline CDR1 and CDR2 sequences are SGHKS and YYEKEE (reference sequence). CDR3 sequence (DNA): TGTGCCAGCAGCTTGGACTGGGAGACCCAGTACTTC. Amino acids: CASSLDWETQYF.